This T cell receptor beta chain came from a study of blood T cell repertoires in COVID-19. Study as a whole: PBMCs, B-cell-depleted T cells, or T cells provided the cDNA or gDNA that made up the material.

Trimming at V came to 8 bases and at J to 6 bases, leaving 12 bases not matched to a gene. CDR1 and CDR2 (germline): LNHDA, SQIVND (reference sequence). The CDR3 sequence is 18 residues long. Authors' analysis steps: Amplifying reference gene primers gave estimates of nucleated cell counts. Using immunoSEQ multiplex PCR, the repertoire was profiled, and TCRdb retains in-frame clones only, with some absent. The V and J calls and clone size are taken from that table; D and trimming were inferred from the DNA. The sample yields about 260,000 clones, 88% seen once. This receptor was obtained from a man in his fifties or sixties who had recovered from COVID-19. The specimen was peripheral blood. The chain has TRBV19 and TRBJ2-2; 16 nucleotides line up with TRBD2. CDR3 in DNA: TGTGCCAGTGTCCCGGGACTAGCGGGGGGGCCAGTCGCCGGGGAGCTGTTTTTT. It is translated as CASVPGLAGGPVAGELFF.